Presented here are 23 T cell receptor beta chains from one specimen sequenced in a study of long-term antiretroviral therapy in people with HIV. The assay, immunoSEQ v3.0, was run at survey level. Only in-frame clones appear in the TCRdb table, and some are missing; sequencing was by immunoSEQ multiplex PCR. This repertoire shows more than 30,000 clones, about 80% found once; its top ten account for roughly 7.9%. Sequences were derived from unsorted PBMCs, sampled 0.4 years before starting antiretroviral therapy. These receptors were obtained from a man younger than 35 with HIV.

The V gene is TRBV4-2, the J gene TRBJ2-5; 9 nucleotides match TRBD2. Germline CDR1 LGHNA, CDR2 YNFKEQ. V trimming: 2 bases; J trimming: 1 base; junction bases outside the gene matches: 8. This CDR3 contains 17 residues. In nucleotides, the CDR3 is TGTGCCAGCAGCCAAATGAAGGCGGGAGGGACCCAAGAGACCCAGTACTTC. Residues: CASSQMKAGGTQETQYF.

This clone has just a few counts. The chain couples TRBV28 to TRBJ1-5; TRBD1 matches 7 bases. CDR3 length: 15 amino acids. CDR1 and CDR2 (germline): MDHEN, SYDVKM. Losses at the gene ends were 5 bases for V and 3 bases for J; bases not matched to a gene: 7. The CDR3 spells CASSPYDRVNQPQHF. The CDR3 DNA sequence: TGTGCCAGCAGTCCGTATGACAGGGTCAATCAGCCCCAGCATTTT.

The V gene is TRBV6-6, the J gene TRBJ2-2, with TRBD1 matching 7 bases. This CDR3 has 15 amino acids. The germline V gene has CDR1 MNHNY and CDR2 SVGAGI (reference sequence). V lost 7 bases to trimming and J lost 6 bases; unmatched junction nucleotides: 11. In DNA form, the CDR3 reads TGTGCCAGCACCACCTGGGACAGAGGGGCCGGGGAGCTGTTTTTT. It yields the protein CASTTWDRGAGELFF.

CDR3 nucleotide sequence: TGTGCCAGCAGCTCCCAACCGGGACAGGGGGTTACGCAGTATTTT. This sequence encodes CASSSQPGQGVTQYF. The chain joins TRBV27 to TRBJ2-3, with 11 bases lining up with TRBD1. CDR1 is MNHEY and CDR2 is SMNVEV in the germline V gene (reference sequence). The CDR3 length is 15 residues. Trimming removed 6 bases from V and 8 bases from J; junction bases left unmatched: 10.

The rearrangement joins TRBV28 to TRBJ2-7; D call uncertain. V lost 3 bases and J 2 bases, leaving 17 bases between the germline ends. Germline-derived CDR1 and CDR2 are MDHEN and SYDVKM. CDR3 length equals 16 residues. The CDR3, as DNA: TGTGCCAGCAGTTTCAAACCGGGCCTCTTCCCCTACGAGCAGTACTTC. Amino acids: CASSFKPGLFPYEQYF. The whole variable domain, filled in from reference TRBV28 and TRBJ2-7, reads DVKVTQSSRYLVKRTGEKVFLECVQDMDHENMFWYRQDPGLGLRLIYFSYDVKMKEKGDIPEGYSVSREKKERFSLILESASTNQTSMYLCASSFKPGLFPYEQYFGPGTRLTVT.

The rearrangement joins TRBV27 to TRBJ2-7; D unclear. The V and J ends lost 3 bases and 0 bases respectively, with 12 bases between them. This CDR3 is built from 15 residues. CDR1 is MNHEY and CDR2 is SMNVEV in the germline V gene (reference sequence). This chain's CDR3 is CASSLASTTSYEQYF. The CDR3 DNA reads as TGTGCCAGCAGTTTGGCCAGCACCACCTCCTACGAGCAGTACTTC.

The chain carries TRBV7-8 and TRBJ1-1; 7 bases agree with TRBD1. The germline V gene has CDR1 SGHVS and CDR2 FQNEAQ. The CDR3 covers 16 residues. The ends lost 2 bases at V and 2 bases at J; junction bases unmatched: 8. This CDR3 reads CASSLLPGTANTEAFF. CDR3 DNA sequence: TGTGCCAGCAGCTTACTTCCCGGGACAGCTAACACTGAAGCTTTCTTT.

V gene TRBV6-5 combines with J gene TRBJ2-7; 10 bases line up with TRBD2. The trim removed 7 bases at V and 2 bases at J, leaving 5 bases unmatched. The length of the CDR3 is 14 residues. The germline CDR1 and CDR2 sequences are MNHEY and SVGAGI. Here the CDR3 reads CASTRLAGTYEQYF. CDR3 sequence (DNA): TGTGCCAGCACCAGACTAGCGGGCACCTACGAGCAGTACTTC.

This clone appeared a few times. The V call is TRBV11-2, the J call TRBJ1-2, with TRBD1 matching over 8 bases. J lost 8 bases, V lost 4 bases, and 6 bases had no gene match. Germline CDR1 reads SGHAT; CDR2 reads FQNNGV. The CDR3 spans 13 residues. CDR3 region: CASSSTTGAGYTF. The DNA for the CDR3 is TGTGCCAGCAGCTCAACGACAGGGGCCGGCTACACCTTC.

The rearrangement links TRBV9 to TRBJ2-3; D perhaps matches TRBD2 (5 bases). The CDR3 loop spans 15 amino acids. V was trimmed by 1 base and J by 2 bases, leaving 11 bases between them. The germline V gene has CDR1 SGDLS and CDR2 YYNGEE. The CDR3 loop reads CASSVRASNTDTQYF. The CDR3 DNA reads TGTGCCAGCAGCGTACGGGCTAGCAACACAGATACGCAGTATTTT.

The CDR3 loop is CASSQGAGHGYTF. Here the CDR3 DNA reads TGTGCCAGCAGCCAAGGGGCAGGTCATGGCTACACCTTC. The chain links TRBV4-2 to TRBJ1-2; D uncertain. The germline V gene has CDR1 LGHNA and CDR2 YNFKEQ. V lost 1 base to trimming and J lost 6 bases, with 9 bases between them. This CDR3 is 13 amino acids long.

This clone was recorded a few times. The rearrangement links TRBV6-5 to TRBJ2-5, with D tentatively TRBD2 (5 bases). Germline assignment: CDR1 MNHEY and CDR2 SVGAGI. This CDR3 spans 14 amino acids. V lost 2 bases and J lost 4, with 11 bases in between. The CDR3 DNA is TGTGCCAGCAGTTACGAAGGACTGAGAGAGACCCAGTACTTC. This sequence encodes CASSYEGLRETQYF.

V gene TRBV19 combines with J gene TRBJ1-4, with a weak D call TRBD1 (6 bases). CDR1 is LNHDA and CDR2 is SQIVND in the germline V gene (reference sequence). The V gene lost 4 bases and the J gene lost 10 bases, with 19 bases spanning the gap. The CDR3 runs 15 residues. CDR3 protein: CASSRTSGGAGKLFF. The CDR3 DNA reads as TGTGCCAGTAGTAGGACCTCGGGGGGCGCGGGAAAACTGTTTTTT.

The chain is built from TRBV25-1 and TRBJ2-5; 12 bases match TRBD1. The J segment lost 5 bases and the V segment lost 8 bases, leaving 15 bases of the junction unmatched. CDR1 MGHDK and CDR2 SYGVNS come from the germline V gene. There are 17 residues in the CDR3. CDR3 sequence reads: CASPTGQGAHRTETQYF. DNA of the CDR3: TGTGCCAGCCCCACGGGACAGGGGGCGCATAGGACGGAGACCCAGTACTTC.

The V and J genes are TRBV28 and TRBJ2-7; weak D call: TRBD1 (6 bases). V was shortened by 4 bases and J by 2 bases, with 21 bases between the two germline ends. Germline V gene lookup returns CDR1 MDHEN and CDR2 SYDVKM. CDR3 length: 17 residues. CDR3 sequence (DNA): TGTGCCAGCAGTTCCCGGACAGACCATACAAGAGCCTACGAGCAGTACTTC. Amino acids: CASSSRTDHTRAYEQYF.

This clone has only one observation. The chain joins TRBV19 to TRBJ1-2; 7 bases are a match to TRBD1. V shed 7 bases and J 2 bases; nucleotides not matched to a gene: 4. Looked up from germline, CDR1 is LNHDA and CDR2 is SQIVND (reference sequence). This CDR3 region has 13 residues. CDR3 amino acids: CASTGTENYGYTF. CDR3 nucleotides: TGTGCCAGTACCGGGACAGAGAACTATGGCTACACCTTC.

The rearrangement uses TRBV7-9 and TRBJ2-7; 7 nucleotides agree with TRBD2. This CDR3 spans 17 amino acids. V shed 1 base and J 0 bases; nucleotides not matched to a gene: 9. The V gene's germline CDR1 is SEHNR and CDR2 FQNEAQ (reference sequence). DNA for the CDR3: TGTGCCAGCAGCTTAGATCGGCTAGCGGCCAGCTCCTACGAGCAGTACTTC. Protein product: CASSLDRLAASSYEQYF.

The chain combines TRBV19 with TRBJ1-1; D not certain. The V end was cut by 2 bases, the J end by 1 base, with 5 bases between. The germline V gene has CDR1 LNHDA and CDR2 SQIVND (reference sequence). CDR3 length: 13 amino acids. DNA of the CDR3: TGTGCCAGTAGTATAAAACGGAACACTGAAGCTTTCTTT. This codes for CASSIKRNTEAFF.

CDR3 loop: CASSPHPQGETEAFF. The CDR3 DNA reads as TGTGCCAGCAGCCCTCACCCTCAGGGAGAGACTGAAGCTTTCTTT. The V and J genes are TRBV9 and TRBJ1-1; TRBD1 might be the D (5 bases). This CDR3 region has 15 residues. Germline CDR1 is SGDLS and CDR2 is YYNGEE. V gave up 4 bases and J gave up 5 bases, with 18 bases separating them.

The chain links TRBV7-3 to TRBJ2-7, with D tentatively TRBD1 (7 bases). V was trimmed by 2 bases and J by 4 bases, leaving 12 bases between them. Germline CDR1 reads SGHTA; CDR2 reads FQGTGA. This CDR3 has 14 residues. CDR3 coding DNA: TGTGCCAGCAGCTTAGGAGGGGGCTCGTACGAGCAGTACTTC. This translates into CASSLGGGSYEQYF. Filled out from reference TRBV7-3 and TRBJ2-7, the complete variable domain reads GAGVSQTPSNKVTEKGKYVELRCDPISGHTALYWYRQSLGQGPEFLIYFQGTGAADDSGLPNDRFFAVRPEGSVSTLKIQRTERGDSAVYLCASSLGGGSYEQYFGPGTRLTVT.

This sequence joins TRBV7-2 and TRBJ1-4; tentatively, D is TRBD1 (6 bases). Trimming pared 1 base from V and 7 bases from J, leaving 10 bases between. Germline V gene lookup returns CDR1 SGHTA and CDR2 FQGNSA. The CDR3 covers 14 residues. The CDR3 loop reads CASSLEGVGEKLFF. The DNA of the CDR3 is TGTGCCAGCAGCTTAGAGGGGGTCGGTGAAAAACTGTTTTTT. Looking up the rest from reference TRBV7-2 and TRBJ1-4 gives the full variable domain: GAGVSQSPSNKVTEKGKDVELRCDPISGHTALYWYRQSLGQGLEFLIYFQGNSAPDKSGLPSDRFSAERTGGSVSTLTIQRTQQEDSAVYLCASSLEGVGEKLFFGSGTQLSVL.

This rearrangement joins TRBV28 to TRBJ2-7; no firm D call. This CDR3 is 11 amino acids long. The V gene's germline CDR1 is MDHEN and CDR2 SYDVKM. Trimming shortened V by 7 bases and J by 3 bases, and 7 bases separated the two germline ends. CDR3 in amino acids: CASTLGYEQYF. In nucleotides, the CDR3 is TGTGCCAGCACCCTGGGCTACGAGCAGTACTTC.

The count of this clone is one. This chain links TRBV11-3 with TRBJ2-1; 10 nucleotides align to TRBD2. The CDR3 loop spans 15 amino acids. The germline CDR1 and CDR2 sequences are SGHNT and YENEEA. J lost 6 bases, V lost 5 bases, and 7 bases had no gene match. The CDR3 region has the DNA TGTGCCAGCAGCCCCGGGACTAGCGAAGGCAATGAGCAGTTCTTC. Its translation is CASSPGTSEGNEQFF.